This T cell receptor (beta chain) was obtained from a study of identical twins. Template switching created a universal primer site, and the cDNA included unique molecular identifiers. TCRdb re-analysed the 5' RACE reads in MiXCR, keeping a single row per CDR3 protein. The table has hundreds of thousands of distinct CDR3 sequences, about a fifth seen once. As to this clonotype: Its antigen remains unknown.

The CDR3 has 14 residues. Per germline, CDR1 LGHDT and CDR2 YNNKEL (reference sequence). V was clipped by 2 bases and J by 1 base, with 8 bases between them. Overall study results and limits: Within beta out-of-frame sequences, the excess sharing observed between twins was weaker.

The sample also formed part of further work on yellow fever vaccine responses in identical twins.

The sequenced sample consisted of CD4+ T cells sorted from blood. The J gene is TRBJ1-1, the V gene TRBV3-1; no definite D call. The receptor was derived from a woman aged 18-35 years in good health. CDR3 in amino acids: CASSQLNSNTEAFF. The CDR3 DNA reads TGTGCCAGCAGCCAATTAAACTCGAACACTGAAGCTTTCTTT.